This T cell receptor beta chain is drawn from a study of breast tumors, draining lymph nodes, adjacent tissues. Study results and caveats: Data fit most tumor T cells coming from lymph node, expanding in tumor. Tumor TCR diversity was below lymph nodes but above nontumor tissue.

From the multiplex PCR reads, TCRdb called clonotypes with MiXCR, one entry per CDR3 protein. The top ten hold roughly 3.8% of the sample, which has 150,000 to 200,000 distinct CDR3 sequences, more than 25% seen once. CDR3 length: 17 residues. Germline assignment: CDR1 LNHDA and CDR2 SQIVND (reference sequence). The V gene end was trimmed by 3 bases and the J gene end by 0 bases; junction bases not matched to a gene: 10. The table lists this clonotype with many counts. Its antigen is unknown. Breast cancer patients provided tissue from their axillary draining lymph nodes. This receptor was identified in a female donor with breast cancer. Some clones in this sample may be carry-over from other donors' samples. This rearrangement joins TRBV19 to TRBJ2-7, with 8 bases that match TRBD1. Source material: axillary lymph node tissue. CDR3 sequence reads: CASSIHPGTGFSYEQYF. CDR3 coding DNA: TGTGCCAGTAGTATTCACCCGGGGACAGGCTTCTCCTACGAGCAGTACTTC.